Following are 26 T cell receptor beta chains from one sample sequenced in a study of T-cell memory formation after mild COVID-19. TCRdb re-called the 5' RACE reads with MiXCR, one entry per CDR3 protein. The sample yields some 490,000 distinct CDR3 sequences, 15% to 20% seen once. Sample: PBMCs or a T cell subset sorted from them (not recorded which). The receptors originated from an adult woman who had mild COVID-19 (a few samples of this study predate the infection). Cell type and time point are not known.

This rearrangement joins TRBV10-1 to TRBJ1-2, with 9 bases identical to TRBD1. This CDR3 contains 14 residues. Germline assignment: CDR1 WNHNN and CDR2 SYGVQD (reference sequence). Unmatched junction bases numbered 4, after V lost 4 bases and J lost 4 bases. CDR3 sequence: CASSGTGVRYGYTF. CDR3 nucleotide sequence: TGCGCCAGCAGTGGGACAGGGGTACGCTATGGCTACACCTTC.

The rearrangement uses TRBV4-2 and TRBJ2-7, with D uncertain. CDR1 and CDR2 from the germline V gene are LGHNA and YNFKEQ. The CDR3 contains 14 residues. The V gene lost 1 base and the J gene lost 3 bases, with 10 bases spanning the gap. CDR3 sequence: CASSQVDVDYEQYF. The DNA for the CDR3 is TGTGCCAGCAGCCAAGTGGACGTAGACTACGAGCAGTACTTC.

Only a few counts were recorded for this clonotype. CDR3 sequence reads: CASSLGHGQGISDGYTF. The CDR3 region has the DNA TGTGCCAGCAGCTTAGGGCATGGACAGGGGATAAGTGATGGCTACACCTTC. This chain joins TRBV11-2 and TRBJ1-2, with 9 bases identical to TRBD1. Trimming at V came to 1 base and at J to 6 bases, leaving 12 bases not matched to a gene. CDR3 length equals 17 residues. The germline V gene has CDR1 SGHAT and CDR2 FQNNGV.

This clonotype came up a few times. The chain uses TRBV27 and TRBJ2-1, with 10 bases identical to TRBD1. The CDR3 loop spans 17 amino acids. Germline CDR1 is MNHEY and CDR2 is SMNVEV (reference sequence). Trimming removed 2 bases from V and 0 bases from J; junction bases left unmatched: 4. CDR3 loop: CASSLGTGVSSYNEQFF. CDR3 DNA sequence: TGTGCCAGCAGTTTAGGGACAGGGGTAAGCTCCTACAATGAGCAGTTCTTC.

This clonotype was observed many times. This chain links TRBV2 with TRBJ1-2; the match to TRBD1 covers 9 bases. J gave up 4 bases and V 3 bases, and 9 bases lay outside the gene matches. Germline CDR1 and CDR2: SNHLY and FYNNEI. The CDR3 consists of 16 residues. The chain's CDR3 is CASSENRGRGGYGYTF. The CDR3 DNA reads TGTGCCAGCAGTGAGAACAGGGGGCGCGGAGGCTATGGCTACACCTTC.

This chain joins TRBV12-3 or TRBV12-4 and TRBJ2-4; a weak D match, TRBD1 (5 bases). This CDR3 has 15 residues. With 6 bases removed from V and 3 bases from J, the gap between germline ends came to 15 bases. The CDR3 here is CASSLGRVVKNIQYF. CDR3 coding DNA: TGTGCCAGCAGCCTGGGCAGGGTTGTCAAAAACATTCAGTACTTC.

This clonotype has a handful of counts. V and J are TRBV5-5 and TRBJ2-1, with D possibly matching TRBD2 (6 bases). Per the germline V gene, CDR1 is SGHKS and CDR2 is YYEKEE (reference sequence). The germline V and J ends were trimmed by 0 bases and 4 bases, with 14 bases remaining between them. CDR3 length: 16 residues. The CDR3 coding sequence is TGTGCCAGCAGCTTGGCGATTAGCGGAGCTTACAATGAGCAGTTCTTC. It is translated as CASSLAISGAYNEQFF.

This clonotype showed up just a few times. The V and J genes are TRBV12-3 or TRBV12-4 and TRBJ2-7, with D possibly being TRBD1 (6 bases). The CDR3 extends over 18 amino acids. Trimming pared 8 bases from V and 3 bases from J, leaving 29 bases between. CDR3 sequence: CASALLSGQRTVDYEQYF. DNA for the CDR3: TGTGCCAGCGCACTTTTGTCGGGCCAGCGGACAGTCGACTACGAGCAGTACTTC.

This clonotype was counted only a few times. CDR3 sequence reads: CASRGQGPTEAFF. The CDR3 nucleotides read TGTGCCAGCAGGGGACAGGGGCCCACTGAAGCTTTCTTT. The chain has TRBV12-3 or TRBV12-4 and TRBJ1-1; 10 nucleotides match TRBD1. This CDR3 contains 13 residues. J gave up 4 bases and V 6 bases, and 2 bases lay outside the gene matches.

At least ten counts were recorded for this clonotype. J is TRBJ2-1 and V is TRBV24-1, with 11 nucleotides matching TRBD2. V dropped 3 bases and J dropped 3; count of bases not matched to a gene: 3. This CDR3 contains 16 residues. CDR1 is KGHDR and CDR2 is SFDVKD in the germline V gene. The CDR3 DNA is TGTGCCACCAGTGATCCGCTAGCGGGGGGCTACAATGAGCAGTTCTTC. It encodes CATSDPLAGGYNEQFF.

In its sample, this clonotype was seen a few times. The chain is built from TRBV7-2 and TRBJ1-2; D unresolved. Trimming removed 3 bases from V and 6 bases from J, with 17 bases in between. Germline V gives CDR1 SGHTA, CDR2 FQGNSA. This CDR3 comprises 15 residues. CDR3: CASSFRSANENGYTF. The CDR3 coding sequence is TGTGCCAGCAGCTTCCGCTCAGCGAACGAAAATGGCTACACCTTC.

V usage is TRBV4-1 and J usage is TRBJ2-4, with unresolved D. Trimming removed 3 bases from V and 8 bases from J, with 17 bases in between. Germline V gene data show CDR1 as MGHRA and CDR2 as YSYEKL. The CDR3 is made up of 15 amino acids. CDR3 residues: CASSHEGPVYDIQYF. DNA of the CDR3: TGCGCCAGCAGCCACGAAGGGCCAGTTTATGACATTCAGTACTTC.

This clonotype was recorded at least ten times. The chain recombines TRBV2 with TRBJ1-1; D is possibly TRBD1 (6 bases). CDR3 length: 13 residues. The V and J ends lost 6 bases and 0 bases respectively, with 8 bases between them. Germline V gene sequence: CDR1 SNHLY, CDR2 FYNNEI. CDR3 sequence: CASRTGLNTEAFF. Here the CDR3 DNA reads TGTGCCAGCAGGACAGGCTTGAACACTGAAGCTTTCTTT.

This clonotype was observed a handful of times. The chain uses TRBV12-3 or TRBV12-4 and TRBJ1-1, with TRBD1 matching 7 bases. J lost 2 bases, V lost 1 base, and 4 bases had no gene match. This CDR3 spans 15 amino acids. The CDR3 loop reads CASSLGGTVNTEAFF. CDR3 DNA sequence: TGTGCCAGCAGTTTAGGGGGGACAGTCAACACTGAAGCTTTCTTT.

This clonotype has ten or more counts. The CDR3 protein is CASSPSTSGRDTQYF. The CDR3 DNA follows: TGTGCCAGCAGCCCGTCGACTAGCGGGAGGGATACGCAGTATTTT. The chain has TRBV14 and TRBJ2-3; TRBD2 matches 13 bases. The V and J ends lost 4 bases and 6 bases, in that order; junction bases with no gene match: 4. The germline V gene has CDR1 SGHDN and CDR2 FVKESK. The CDR3 has 15 residues.

This sequence joins TRBV5-1 and TRBJ2-3; D gene ambiguous. Trimming took 4 bases from V and 2 from J, leaving 8 bases between them. The CDR3 sequence is 13 residues long. CDR1 and CDR2 (germline): SGHRS, YFSETQ. The CDR3, as DNA: TGCGCCAGCAGCCATGGGGACACAGATACGCAGTATTTT. As protein: CASSHGDTDTQYF.

Worth noting for this clonotype: This may come from a read error, since a much larger clone is one base off. The J gene is TRBJ2-2, the V gene TRBV5-1; 7 nucleotides line up with TRBD1. The CDR3 contains 13 residues. In germline, CDR1 is SGHRS, CDR2 YFSETQ. V dropped 8 bases and J dropped 4; count of bases not matched to a gene: 5. CDR3 protein: CARTRDSTGELFF. CDR3 in DNA: TGCGCCAGAACCAGGGACAGCACCGGGGAGCTGTTTTTT.

This clonotype was seen a handful of times. The V gene is TRBV20-1, the J gene TRBJ2-7, with unresolved D. Per germline, CDR1 DFQATT and CDR2 SNEGSKA (reference sequence). V dropped 5 bases and J dropped 2 bases, with 13 bases sitting between them. CDR3 length: 13 residues. CDR3 loop: CSAPLTGAYEQYF. CDR3 nucleotide sequence: TGCAGTGCTCCCCTGACTGGTGCCTACGAGCAGTACTTC.

This clonotype was seen a few times. This chain joins TRBV4-1 and TRBJ2-3; 8 bases line up with TRBD2. The germline gives CDR1 MGHRA, CDR2 YSYEKL. J gave up 6 bases and V 4 bases, and 9 bases lay outside the gene matches. The CDR3 sequence is 15 residues long. DNA for the CDR3: TGCGCCAGCAGCCGGGCGGCGGGGGGCCCGGATACGCAGTATTTT. It encodes CASSRAAGGPDTQYF.

A few counts support this clonotype. This rearrangement joins TRBV7-2 to TRBJ1-1; weak D call: TRBD1 (5 bases). The length of the CDR3 is 13 residues. The germline V gene has CDR1 SGHTA and CDR2 FQGNSA. Trimming shortened V by 5 bases and J by 4 bases, and 11 bases separated the two germline ends. The CDR3 DNA sequence: TGTGCCAGCAGCCCGATCAGGGTCACTGAAGCTTTCTTT. It yields the protein CASSPIRVTEAFF.

This clonotype appeared a few times. The chain employs TRBV6-6 and TRBJ2-7; D is perhaps TRBD1 (5 bases). Trimming cost V 6 bases and J 3 bases, with 9 bases left between them. Germline assignment: CDR1 MNHNY and CDR2 SVGAGI (reference sequence). The CDR3 is 12 amino acids. The CDR3 spells CASRSDSYEQYF. CDR3 nucleotide sequence: TGTGCCAGCAGATCCGACAGCTACGAGCAGTACTTC.

Many counts were recorded for this clonotype. The chain joins TRBV6-2 or TRBV6-3 to TRBJ2-1, with D uncertain. Germline values: CDR1 MNHEY, CDR2 SVGEGT. This CDR3 is 11 amino acids long. Trimming pared 6 bases from V and 7 bases from J, leaving 7 bases between. CDR3 DNA sequence: TGTGCCAGCAGCCAGTGGAATGAGCAGTTCTTC. This encodes CASSQWNEQFF.

This clonotype turned up a few times. This sequence joins TRBV7-2 and TRBJ1-1, with a tentative D call TRBD1 (5 bases). V was clipped by 2 bases and J by 8 bases, with 9 bases between them. Germline V lookup: CDR1 SGHTA, CDR2 FQGNSA. This CDR3 region has 12 residues. CDR3 nucleotides: TGTGCCAGCAGCTTACGGAACAGGGAAGCTTTCTTT. It encodes CASSLRNREAFF.

The chain couples TRBV5-1 to TRBJ2-7, with D unresolved. Germline V gene sequence: CDR1 SGHRS, CDR2 YFSETQ. Between the trimmed V and J ends, which lost 0 bases and 5 bases, there was a span of 6 bases. This CDR3 spans 12 amino acids. The CDR3 nucleotides read TGCGCCAGCAGCTTGGCCCTGAACGAGCAGTACTTC. Protein: CASSLALNEQYF.

The chain has TRBV15 and TRBJ2-1, with D perhaps given as TRBD1 or TRBD2 (5 bases each). This CDR3 is 16 amino acids long. Trimming took 4 bases from V and 3 from J, leaving 16 bases between them. In germline, CDR1 is LNHNV, CDR2 YYDKDF (reference sequence). The CDR3 sequence: CATSNGTLPFYNEQFF. The CDR3 DNA reads as TGTGCCACCAGCAATGGGACCTTACCCTTCTACAATGAGCAGTTCTTC.

The V gene is TRBV18, the J gene TRBJ1-1, with D possibly TRBD1 on 6 matching bases. Germline CDR1 is KGHSH and CDR2 is LQKENI. The V and J ends lost 1 base and 2 bases respectively, with 11 bases between them. The CDR3 covers 15 residues. CDR3 in DNA: TGTGCCAGCTCACCACTTCCAGGGGAAAACACTGAAGCTTTCTTT. This translates into CASSPLPGENTEAFF.